One T cell receptor (beta chain) is described in this entry. Its target is not known. The second PCR ran roughly 7 to 12 cycles with a sample-barcoded 5' primer and J-beta primers. The authors tagged each cDNA molecule using a template-switch adaptor with 12 random nucleotides. TCRdb re-derived calls from the 5' RACE reads in MiXCR, one entry per CDR3 protein. The sample includes over 1,500,000 distinct CDR3 sequences, approximately 50% of them seen just once. The sample comes from a study of blood T cells in healthy people across ages. Germline V lookup: CDR1 SNHLY, CDR2 FYNNEI. Germline trimming cut 11 bases from V and 5 bases from J; bases unmatched to any gene: 10. The CDR3 is made up of 15 amino acids. Each donor was a healthy Caucasian individual from Russia, aged about 6 to 95. The study's findings and limits: Estimates of total diversity, which came from one million sequenced T cells, were considered to be underestimates. No conclusive comparison of naive versus antigen-experienced cells was possible with unsorted PBMCs.

The TCR was taken from a woman aged 40 to 50 in good health. The chain couples TRBV2 to TRBJ2-1; 12 nucleotides line up with TRBD2. Sequencing was performed on blood. The DNA of the CDR3 is TGTGCCGGGACTACTAGCGGGGGGCGGGACAATGAGCAGTTCTTC. The encoded protein is CAGTTSGGRDNEQFF.